What follows describes a single T cell receptor (beta chain). Antigen specificity is unknown. The data derive from a study of cytomegalovirus exposure and HLA in healthy donors. Findings and limits, study-wide: Association of a missense DCLRE1C variant with TCR beta V- and J-gene trimming was reported in a later analysis. Most CMV-associated TCR beta chains appeared HLA-restricted in a later analysis. Per a later analysis, 15,000 to 20,000 TCR beta sequences showed association with HLA alleles at 0.05 false discovery rate. In a later analysis, an Asian-associated ancestry cluster reportedly showed fewer N-insertions than the roughly 700-donor mean.

The CDR3 length is 13 residues. Germline V CDR1 and CDR2: SQVTM, ANQGSEA. The V and J ends lost 7 bases and 4 bases respectively, with 16 bases between them. The PCR employed 60 Vbeta primers together with 13 Jbeta primers. TCRdb's table, derived via immunoSEQ multiplex PCR, lists solely in-frame clones and lacks some. The table has roughly 200,000 clones, 82% seen once. Material: PBMCs. The sequence was collected from a woman in her thirties or forties in good health and CMV-seronegative. This sequence joins TRBV29-1 and TRBJ1-2, with a weak D call TRBD1 (6 bases). For the CDR3, the DNA is TGCAGCGCTCGGAGGGGAGGGGGCTATGGCTACACCTTC. It is translated as CSARRGGGYGYTF.